This T cell receptor beta chain was captured in a study of T cell changes during pregnancy in multiple sclerosis. The trim removed 5 bases at V and 5 bases at J, leaving 6 bases unmatched. The germline CDR1 and CDR2 sequences are MNHEY and SVGAGI. The CDR3 is 14 residues long. The assay was immunoSEQ multiplex PCR, and TCRdb's table has in-frame clones only and misses some. The sample lists some 75,000 clones, about 95% occurring once. This sequence joins TRBV6-5 and TRBJ2-7, with TRBD2 matching over 10 bases. The specimen was peripheral blood, collected in the second trimester of pregnancy. The clonotype originates from a female donor with multiple sclerosis, enrolled in a pregnancy study. The CDR3 is CASSLAGARHEQYF. CDR3 DNA: TGTGCCAGCAGTCTAGCGGGAGCCAGGCACGAGCAGTACTTC.